This entry concerns a single TCR beta chain. Its antigen is unidentified. The data stem from a study of somatic mutations in cytotoxic T cells in rheumatoid arthritis. Study results and caveats: Significant differences in CD8+ T-cell clonality were not found between rheumatoid arthritis patients and healthy controls (age-matched). Per patient, the largest CD8+ clone was found to exceed 20% of CD8+ cells in about an eighth of the roughly 60 cases. There was no knowledge of the antigen targets of the expanded CD8+ clones.

Trimming took 3 bases from V and 10 from J, leaving 10 bases between them. The CDR3 length is 13 residues. The germline V gene has CDR1 MNHEY and CDR2 SVGAGI. Assay used: immunoSEQ multiplex PCR; TCRdb lists only in-frame clones, some missing. The data show almost 7,500 clones, 74% seen once. The sequencing input was CD8+ T cells sorted from blood. This sequence joins TRBV6-5 and TRBJ1-6; D unclear. The TCR sequence derives from an adult with rheumatoid arthritis. The DNA of the CDR3 is TGTGCCAGCAGTTATGGCCCGGGGTCACCCCTCCACTTT. Translating it yields CASSYGPGSPLHF.